This TCR beta chain was identified during a study of cytomegalovirus exposure and HLA in healthy donors. Study-level background: Per a later analysis, the approximately 690 first-cohort and 95 to 150 validation repertoires shared one platform.

V lost 7 bases, J lost 6 bases, and 12 bases stayed unmatched. Germline assignment: CDR1 SNHLY and CDR2 FYNNEI. The length of the CDR3 is 16 residues. The donors were part of the validation cohort, which consisted of some 120 subjects and was separate from the first cohort of about 650 subjects. Study-wide points: As confirmed in vitro, a few CMV-associated chains were specific for CMV antigens. Reported results showed that the classifier diagnosed cytomegalovirus status with high specificity and sensitivity.

Profiled with immunoSEQ multiplex PCR; TCRdb holds only in-frame clones, not every one. Among about 200,000 clones listed, roughly 88% were seen once. Of note for this clone: Antigen specificity is unknown.

Sequencing used PBMCs. The chain employs TRBV2 and TRBJ2-1; 10 bases match TRBD1. The sequence was obtained from a young woman in good health and CMV-seronegative. The CDR3 DNA sequence: TGTGCCAGCATCCCTCGGTGGGGACAGGGGAGCAATGAGCAGTTCTTC. This codes for CASIPRWGQGSNEQFF. Full variable domain (rest looked up from reference TRBV2 and TRBJ2-1): EPEVTQTPSHQVTQMGQEVILRCVPISNHLYFYWYRQILGQKVEFLVSFYNNEISEKSEIFDDQFSVERPDGSNFTLKIRSTKLEDSAMYFCASIPRWGQGSNEQFFGPGTRLTVL.